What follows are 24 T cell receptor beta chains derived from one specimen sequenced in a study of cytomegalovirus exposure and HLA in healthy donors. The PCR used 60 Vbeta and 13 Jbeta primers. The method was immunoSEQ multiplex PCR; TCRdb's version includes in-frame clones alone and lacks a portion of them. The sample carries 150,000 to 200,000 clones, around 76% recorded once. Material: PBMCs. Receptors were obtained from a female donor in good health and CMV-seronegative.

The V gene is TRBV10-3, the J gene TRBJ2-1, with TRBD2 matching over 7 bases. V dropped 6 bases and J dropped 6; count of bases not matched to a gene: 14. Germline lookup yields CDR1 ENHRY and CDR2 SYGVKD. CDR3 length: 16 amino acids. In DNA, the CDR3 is TGTGCCATCAGCTTCGTTAGCGGGCCAGATAGCAATGAGCAGTTCTTC. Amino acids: CAISFVSGPDSNEQFF.

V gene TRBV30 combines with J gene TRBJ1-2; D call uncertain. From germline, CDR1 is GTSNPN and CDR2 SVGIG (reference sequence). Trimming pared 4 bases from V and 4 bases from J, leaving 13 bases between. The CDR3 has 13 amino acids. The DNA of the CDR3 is TGTGCCTGGACCCGGACTTATCCCTATGGCTACACCTTC. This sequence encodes CAWTRTYPYGYTF.

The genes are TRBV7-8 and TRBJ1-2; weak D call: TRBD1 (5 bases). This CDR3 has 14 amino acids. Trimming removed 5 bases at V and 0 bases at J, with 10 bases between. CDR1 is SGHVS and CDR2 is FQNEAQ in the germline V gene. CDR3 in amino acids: CASSPRQSNYGYTF. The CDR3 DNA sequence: TGTGCCAGCAGCCCCCGACAGTCTAACTATGGCTACACCTTC. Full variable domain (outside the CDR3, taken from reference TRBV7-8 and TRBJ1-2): GAGVSQSPRYKVAKRGQDVALRCDPISGHVSLFWYQQALGQGPEFLTYFQNEAQLDKSGLPSDRFFAERPEGSVSTLKIQRTQQEDSAVYLCASSPRQSNYGYTFGSGTRLTVV.

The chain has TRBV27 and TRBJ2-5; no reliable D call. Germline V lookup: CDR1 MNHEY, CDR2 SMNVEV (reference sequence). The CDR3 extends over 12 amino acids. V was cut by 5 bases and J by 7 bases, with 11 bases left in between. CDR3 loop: CASSPDSATQYF. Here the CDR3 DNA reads TGTGCCAGCAGTCCCGACTCGGCGACCCAGTACTTC.

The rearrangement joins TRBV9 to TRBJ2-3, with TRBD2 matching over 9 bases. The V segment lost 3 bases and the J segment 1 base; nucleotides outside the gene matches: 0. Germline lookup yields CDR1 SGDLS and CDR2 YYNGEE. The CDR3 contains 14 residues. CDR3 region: CASSASGGTDTQYF. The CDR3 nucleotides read TGTGCCAGCAGCGCTAGCGGGGGCACAGATACGCAGTATTTT. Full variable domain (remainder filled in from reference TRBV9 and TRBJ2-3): DSGVTQTPKHLITATGQRVTLRCSPRSGDLSVYWYQQSLDQGLQFLIQYYNGEERAKGNILERFSAQQFPDLHSELNLSSLELGDSALYFCASSASGGTDTQYFGPGTRLTVL.

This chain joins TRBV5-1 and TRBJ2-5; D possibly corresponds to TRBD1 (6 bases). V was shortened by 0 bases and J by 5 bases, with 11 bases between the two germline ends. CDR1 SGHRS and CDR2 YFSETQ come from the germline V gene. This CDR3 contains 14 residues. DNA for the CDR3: TGCGCCAGCAGCTTGGACAGGGAAGGCGAGACCCAGTACTTC. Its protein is CASSLDREGETQYF.

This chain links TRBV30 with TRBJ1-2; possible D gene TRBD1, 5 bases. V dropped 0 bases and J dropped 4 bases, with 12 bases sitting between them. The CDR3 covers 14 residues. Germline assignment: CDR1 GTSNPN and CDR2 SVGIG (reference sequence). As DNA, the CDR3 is TGTGCCTGGAGTGTTGGGGGGGAGTTCTATGGCTACACCTTC. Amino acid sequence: CAWSVGGEFYGYTF.

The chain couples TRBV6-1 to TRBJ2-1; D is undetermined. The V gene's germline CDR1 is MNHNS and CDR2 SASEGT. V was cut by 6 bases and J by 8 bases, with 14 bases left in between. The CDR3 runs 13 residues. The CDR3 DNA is TGTGCCAGCAGCCCCTCCTGGCCCGATGAGCAGTTCTTC. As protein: CASSPSWPDEQFF.

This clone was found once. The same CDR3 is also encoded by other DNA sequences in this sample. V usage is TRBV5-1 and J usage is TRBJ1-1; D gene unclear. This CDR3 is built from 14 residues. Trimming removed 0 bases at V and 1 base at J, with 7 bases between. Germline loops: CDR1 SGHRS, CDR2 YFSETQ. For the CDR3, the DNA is TGCGCCAGCAGCTTGGAAGGAGCGAACACTGAAGCTTTCTTT. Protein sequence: CASSLEGANTEAFF. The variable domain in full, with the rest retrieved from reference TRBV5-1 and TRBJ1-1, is KAGVTQTPRYLIKTRGQQVTLSCSPISGHRSVSWYQQTPGQGLQFLFEYFSETQRNKGNFPGRFSGRQFSNSRSEMNVSTLELGDSALYLCASSLEGANTEAFFGQGTRLTVV.

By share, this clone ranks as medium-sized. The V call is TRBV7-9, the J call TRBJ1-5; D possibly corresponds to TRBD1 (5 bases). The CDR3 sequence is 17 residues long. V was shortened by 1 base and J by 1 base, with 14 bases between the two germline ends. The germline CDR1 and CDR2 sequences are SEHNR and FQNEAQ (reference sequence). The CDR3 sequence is CASSLVAGKRSNQPQHF. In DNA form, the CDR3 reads TGTGCCAGCAGCTTAGTTGCAGGGAAGAGGAGCAATCAGCCCCAGCATTTT.

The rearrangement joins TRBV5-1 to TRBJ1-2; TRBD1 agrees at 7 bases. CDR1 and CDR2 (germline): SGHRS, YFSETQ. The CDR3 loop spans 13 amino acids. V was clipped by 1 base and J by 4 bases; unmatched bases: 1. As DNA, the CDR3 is TGCGCCAGCAGCTTGTCAGGGGGCTATGGCTACACCTTC. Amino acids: CASSLSGGYGYTF. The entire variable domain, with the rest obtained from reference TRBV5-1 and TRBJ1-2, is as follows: KAGVTQTPRYLIKTRGQQVTLSCSPISGHRSVSWYQQTPGQGLQFLFEYFSETQRNKGNFPGRFSGRQFSNSRSEMNVSTLELGDSALYLCASSLSGGYGYTFGSGTRLTVV.

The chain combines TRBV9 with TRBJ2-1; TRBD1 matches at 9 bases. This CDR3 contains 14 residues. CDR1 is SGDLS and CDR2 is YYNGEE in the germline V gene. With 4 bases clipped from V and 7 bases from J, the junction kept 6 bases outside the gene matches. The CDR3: CASSTGQGHNEQFF. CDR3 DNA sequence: TGTGCCAGCAGCACGGGACAGGGTCATAATGAGCAGTTCTTC.

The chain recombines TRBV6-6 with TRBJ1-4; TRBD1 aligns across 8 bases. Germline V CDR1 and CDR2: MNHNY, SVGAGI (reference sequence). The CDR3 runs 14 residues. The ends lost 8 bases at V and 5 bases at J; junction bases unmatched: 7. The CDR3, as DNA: TGTGCCAGCGGACAGGGTCGGGCGAATGAAAAACTGTTTTTT. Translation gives CASGQGRANEKLFF.

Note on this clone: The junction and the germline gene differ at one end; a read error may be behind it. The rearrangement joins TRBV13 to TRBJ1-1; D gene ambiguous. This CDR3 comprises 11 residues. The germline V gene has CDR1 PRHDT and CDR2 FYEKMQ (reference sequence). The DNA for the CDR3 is TGTACCAGCAGCTTAAGGAGCGAAGCTTTCTTT. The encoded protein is CTSSLRSEAFF.

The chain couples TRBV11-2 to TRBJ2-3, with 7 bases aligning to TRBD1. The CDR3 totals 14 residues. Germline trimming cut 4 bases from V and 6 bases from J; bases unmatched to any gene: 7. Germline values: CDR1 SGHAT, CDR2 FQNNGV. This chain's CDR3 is CASSSGQAYDTQYF. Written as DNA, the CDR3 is TGTGCCAGCAGCTCCGGACAGGCCTACGATACGCAGTATTTT.

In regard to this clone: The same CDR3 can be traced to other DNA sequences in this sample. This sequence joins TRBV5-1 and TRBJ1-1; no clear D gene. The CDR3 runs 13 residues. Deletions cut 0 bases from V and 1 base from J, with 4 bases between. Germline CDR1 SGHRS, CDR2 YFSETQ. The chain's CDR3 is CASSLASNTEAFF. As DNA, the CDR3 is TGCGCCAGCAGCTTGGCGTCGAACACTGAAGCTTTCTTT.

For the CDR3, the DNA is TGTGCCAGCACGTCCAGGGGAAATGAAAAACTGTTTTTT. Translation: CASTSRGNEKLFF. This chain uses TRBV2 with TRBJ1-4, with D perhaps matching TRBD1 (6 bases). The CDR3 covers 13 residues. Trimming shortened V by 7 bases and J by 5 bases, and 11 bases separated the two germline ends. Germline CDR1 reads SNHLY; CDR2 reads FYNNEI.

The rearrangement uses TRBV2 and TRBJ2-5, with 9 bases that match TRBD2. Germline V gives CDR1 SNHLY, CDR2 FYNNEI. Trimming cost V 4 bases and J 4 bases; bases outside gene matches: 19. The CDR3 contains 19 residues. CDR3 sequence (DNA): TGTGCCAGCAGTGTCCCTCTCTTCGGGACTAGCCGGATTGGAGAGACCCAGTACTTC. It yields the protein CASSVPLFGTSRIGETQYF.

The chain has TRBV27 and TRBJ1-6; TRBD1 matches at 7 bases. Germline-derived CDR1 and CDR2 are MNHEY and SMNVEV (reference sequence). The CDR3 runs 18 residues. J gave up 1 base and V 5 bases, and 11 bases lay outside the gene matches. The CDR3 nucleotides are TGTGCCAGCAGTCCCCGACCAGGGGGAATGTCCTATAATTCACCCCTCCACTTT. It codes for CASSPRPGGMSYNSPLHF.

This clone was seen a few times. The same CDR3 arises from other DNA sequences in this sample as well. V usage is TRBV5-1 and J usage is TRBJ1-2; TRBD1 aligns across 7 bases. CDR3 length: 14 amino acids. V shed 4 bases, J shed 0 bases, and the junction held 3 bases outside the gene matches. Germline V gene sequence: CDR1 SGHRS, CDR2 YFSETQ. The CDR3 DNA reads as TGCGCCAGCAGCCTCGGGACAGCTAACTATGGCTACACCTTC. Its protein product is CASSLGTANYGYTF. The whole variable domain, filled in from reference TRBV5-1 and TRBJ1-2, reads KAGVTQTPRYLIKTRGQQVTLSCSPISGHRSVSWYQQTPGQGLQFLFEYFSETQRNKGNFPGRFSGRQFSNSRSEMNVSTLELGDSALYLCASSLGTANYGYTFGSGTRLTVV.

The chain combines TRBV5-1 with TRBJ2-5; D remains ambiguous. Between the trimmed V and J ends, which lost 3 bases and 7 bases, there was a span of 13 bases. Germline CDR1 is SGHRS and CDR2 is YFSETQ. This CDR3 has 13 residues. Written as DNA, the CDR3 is TGCGCCAGCAGCTCGGCAGGTGAAACGACCCAGTACTTC. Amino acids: CASSSAGETTQYF.

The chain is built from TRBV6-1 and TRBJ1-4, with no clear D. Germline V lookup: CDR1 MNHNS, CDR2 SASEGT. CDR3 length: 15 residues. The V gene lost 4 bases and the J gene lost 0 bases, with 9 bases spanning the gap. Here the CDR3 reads CASSGGTTTNEKLFF. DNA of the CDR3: TGTGCCAGCAGTGGAGGAACCACAACTAATGAAAAACTGTTTTTT.

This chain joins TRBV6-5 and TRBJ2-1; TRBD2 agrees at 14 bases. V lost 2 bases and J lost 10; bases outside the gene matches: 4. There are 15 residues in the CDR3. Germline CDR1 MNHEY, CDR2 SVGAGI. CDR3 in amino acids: CASSYGLAGGSEQFF. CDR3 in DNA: TGTGCCAGCAGTTACGGACTAGCGGGAGGCTCCGAGCAGTTCTTC.

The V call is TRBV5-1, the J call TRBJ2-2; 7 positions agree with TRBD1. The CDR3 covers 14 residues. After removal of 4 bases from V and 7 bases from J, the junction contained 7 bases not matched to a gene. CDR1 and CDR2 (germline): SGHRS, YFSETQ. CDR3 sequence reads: CASSGGWDSGELFF. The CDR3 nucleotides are TGCGCCAGCAGCGGAGGTTGGGACAGCGGGGAGCTGTTTTTT.